A selection of T cell receptor beta chains follows, all from one sample in a study of regulatory T cells in long-lasting Graves disease. TCRdb used MiXCR to reprocess the multiplex PCR reads, holding one entry per CDR3 protein. Of approximately 400,000 distinct CDR3 sequences in the sample, under 15% were seen once. These sequences were also reported in another study, on T cells in Graves' hyperthyroidism and ophthalmopathy.

The input for sequencing was peripheral blood mononuclear cells (PBMCs), taken at new diagnosis, from a patient treated with antithyroid drugs. These receptors came from a woman in her twenties or thirties with Graves disease. CDR3s include the opening cysteine and the closing phenylalanine or tryptophan. The D gene is left open where the match is weak. Clone size appears in some rows only: once, few, many, or a class for an expanded clone.

>many|TRBV7-9|14|TRBJ2-3|.
TGTGCCAGCCTGACTAGTTCTAGCACAGATACGCAGTATTTT
CASLTSSSTDTQYF
>many|TRBV4-2|15|TRBJ2-1|TRBD1
TGTGCCAGCAGCCAAGCAACAGGGGATAGCAATGAGCAGTTCTTC
CASSQATGDSNEQFF
>.|TRBV4-1|17|TRBJ2-3|TRBD2
TGCGCCAGCAGCCAAGATCTCGCGGGAGACCCCACAGATACGCAGTATTTT
CASSQDLAGDPTDTQYF
>few|TRBV4-1|13|TRBJ2-1|.
TGCGCCAGCAGCCACCTTGGGGCGGGTGAGCAGTTCTTC
CASSHLGAGEQFF
>many|TRBV5-6|15|TRBJ2-7|.
TGTGCCAGCAGCCTCACAGGGAGACGCAGGTACGAGCAGTACTTC
CASSLTGRRRYEQYF
>many|TRBV20-1|13|TRBJ1-2|.
TGCAGTGCTAGAGTACCGACAGGAGAGGGCTACACCTTC
CSARVPTGEGYTF
>many|TRBV2|13|TRBJ1-1|.
TGTGCCAGCAGTAAGGGAGAGAACACTGAAGCTTTCTTT
CASSKGENTEAFF
>.|TRBV20-1|13|TRBJ1-1|TRBD1
TGCAGTGCTTCGCAGGGGGCGGACACTGAAGCTTTCTTT
CSASQGADTEAFF
>many|TRBV7-9|16|TRBJ1-4|.
TGTGCCAGCAGCTCCGCCCAGGTCCCTATCAATGAAAAACTGTTTTTT
CASSSAQVPINEKLFF
>many|TRBV20-1|15|TRBJ2-2|.
TGCAGTGCTAGAGATGCACGAATACTAACCGGGGAGCTGTTTTTT
CSARDARILTGELFF
>many|TRBV5-1|15|TRBJ1-1|TRBD1
TGCGCCAGCAGCTCCCAACAGGGGATGAACACTGAAGCTTTCTTT
CASSSQQGMNTEAFF
>.|TRBV7-2|16|TRBJ2-2|.
TGTGCCAGCAGCTTTAGGGAGACTACCTACACCGGGGAGCTGTTTTTT
CASSFRETTYTGELFF
>many|TRBV28|15|TRBJ2-5|TRBD2
TGTGCCAGCAGTAGAAGCGGGGCCGGACAAGAGACCCAGTACTTC
CASSRSGAGQETQYF
>.|TRBV6-5|18|TRBJ2-1|TRBD2
TGTGCCAGCAGCTACCTGACTAGCGGGGTCCATAAAACCAATGAGCAGTTCTTC
CASSYLTSGVHKTNEQFF
>many|TRBV5-1|15|TRBJ2-7|.
TGCGCCAGCAGCTACGGCGGGACAGTCCTCTACGAGCAGTACTTC
CASSYGGTVLYEQYF
>many|TRBV30|12|TRBJ1-4|.
TGTGCCTGGAGCGTCTGGGGCGAAAAACTGTTTTTT
CAWSVWGEKLFF
>many|TRBV7-3|17|TRBJ2-1|TRBD2
TGTGCCAGCAGCTCAAGGGGGCTAGCGGGAGGGATCAATGAGCAGTTCTTC
CASSSRGLAGGINEQFF
>many|TRBV14|16|TRBJ1-1|TRBD1
TGTGCCAGCAGCCCGCGGACAGGATTGAGCGACACTGAAGCTTTCTTT
CASSPRTGLSDTEAFF
>.|TRBV18|13|TRBJ2-5|.
TGTGCCAGCTCACCAATTTCCGAAGAGACCCAGTACTTC
CASSPISEETQYF
>many|TRBV3-1|17|TRBJ1-1|.
TGTGCCAGCAGCCAAAATGCAGGATACGACAAGAACACTGAAGCTTTCTTT
CASSQNAGYDKNTEAFF
>.|TRBV6-1|17|TRBJ2-7|TRBD2
TGTGCCAGCAGTCCGACTAGCGGGAGCGGGGGGACCTACGAGCAGTACTTC
CASSPTSGSGGTYEQYF
>many|TRBV5-4|14|TRBJ2-1|.
TGTGCCAGCAGAGGGCTAGCCTCCTACAATGAGCAGTTCTTC
CASRGLASYNEQFF
>.|TRBV20-1|11|TRBJ2-2|.
TGCAGTGCTAGCGGTCCCGGGGAGCTGTTTTTT
CSASGPGELFF
>few|TRBV10-3|13|TRBJ2-7|TRBD1
TGTGCCATCAATGGGGACAGAGTATACGGGCAGTACTTC
CAINGDRVYGQYF
>few|TRBV6-1|17|TRBJ2-5|TRBD1
TGTGCCAGCAGTCAAAAAAACACCGGGACAGGGGGAGGGACCCAGTACTTC
CASSQKNTGTGGGTQYF
>.|TRBV7-3|15|TRBJ2-1|TRBD2
TGTGCCAGCAGCTTAGGGACTAGTAAGTACAATGAGCAGTTCTTC
CASSLGTSKYNEQFF
>few|TRBV6-2/TRBV6-3|16|TRBJ2-7|TRBD2
TGTGCCAGCAGTTACTCGACGGCTAGCGGATCCTACGAGCAGTACTTC
CASSYSTASGSYEQYF
>.|TRBV6-4|15|TRBJ2-2|.
TGTGCCAGCAGAGGAGGAGGGGGAGGTGCCGGGGAGCTGTTTTTT
CASRGGGGGAGELFF
>many|TRBV7-9|15|TRBJ2-2|.
TGTGCCAGCAGCAAGTCGAGGGCGAACACCGGGGAGCTGTTTTTT
CASSKSRANTGELFF